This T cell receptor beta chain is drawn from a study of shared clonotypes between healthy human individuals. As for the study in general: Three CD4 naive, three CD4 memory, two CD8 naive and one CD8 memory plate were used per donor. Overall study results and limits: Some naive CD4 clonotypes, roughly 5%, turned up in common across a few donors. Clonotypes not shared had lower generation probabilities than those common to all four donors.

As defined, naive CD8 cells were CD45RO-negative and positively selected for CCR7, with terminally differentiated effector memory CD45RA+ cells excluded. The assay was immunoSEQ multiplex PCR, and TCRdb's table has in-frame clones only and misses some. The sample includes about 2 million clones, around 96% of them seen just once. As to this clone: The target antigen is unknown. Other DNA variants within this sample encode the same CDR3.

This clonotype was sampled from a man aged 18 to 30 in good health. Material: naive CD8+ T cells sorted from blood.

The CDR3 nucleotides are TGTGCCAGCAGTTACCTTCGGGGGGGGGAGACCCAGTACTTC. It specifies CASSYLRGGETQYF. This chain joins TRBV6-5 and TRBJ2-5; 8 bases agree with TRBD2. Trimming removed 2 bases from V and 5 bases from J; junction bases left unmatched: 4. Germline V gene sequence: CDR1 MNHEY, CDR2 SVGAGI. This CDR3 is 14 amino acids long.